This TCR beta chain was documented in a study of T cells after yellow fever vaccination. General study findings and limits: Almost all vaccine-responding clonotypes were not detected in the sorted memory subsets at the day 0 time point.

This CDR3 is built from 10 residues. V gave up 6 bases and J gave up 12 bases, with 12 bases separating them. The germline V gene has CDR1 SGHRS and CDR2 YFSETQ. The table lists this clonotype with many counts. TCRdb re-derived calls from the 5' RACE reads in MiXCR, one entry per CDR3 protein. The sample has about 10,000 distinct CDR3 sequences, under 5.5% seen once; the top ten hold 1.5% to 2%. The sequence derives from a young man who received the YFV17D yellow fever vaccine. Sequencing was performed on PBMCs, either bulk or a sorted T-cell subset (CD4+, CD8+, memory, or dextramer-sorted; not recorded which), taken more than 13 days after the first yellow fever vaccination. The chain joins TRBV5-1 to TRBJ1-1, with D possibly matching TRBD1 (6 bases). CDR3 residues: CASKGDGPFF. The CDR3 DNA reads TGCGCCAGCAAGGGGGACGGGCCTTTCTTT.